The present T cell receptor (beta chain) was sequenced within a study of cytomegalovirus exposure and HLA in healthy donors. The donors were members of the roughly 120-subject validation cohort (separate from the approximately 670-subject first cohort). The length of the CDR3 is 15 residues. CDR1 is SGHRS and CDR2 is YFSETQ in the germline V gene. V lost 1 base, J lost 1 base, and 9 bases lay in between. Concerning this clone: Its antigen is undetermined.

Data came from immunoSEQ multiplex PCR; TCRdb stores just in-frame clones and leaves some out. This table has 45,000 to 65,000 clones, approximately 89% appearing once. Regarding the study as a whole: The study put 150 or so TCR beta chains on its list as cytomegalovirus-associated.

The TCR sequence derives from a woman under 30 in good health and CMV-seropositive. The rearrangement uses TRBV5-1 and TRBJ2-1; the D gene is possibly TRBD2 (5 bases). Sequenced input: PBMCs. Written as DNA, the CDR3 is TGCGCCAGCAGCTTGAGAGCGGAGTCCTACAATGAGCAGTTCTTC. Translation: CASSLRAESYNEQFF.